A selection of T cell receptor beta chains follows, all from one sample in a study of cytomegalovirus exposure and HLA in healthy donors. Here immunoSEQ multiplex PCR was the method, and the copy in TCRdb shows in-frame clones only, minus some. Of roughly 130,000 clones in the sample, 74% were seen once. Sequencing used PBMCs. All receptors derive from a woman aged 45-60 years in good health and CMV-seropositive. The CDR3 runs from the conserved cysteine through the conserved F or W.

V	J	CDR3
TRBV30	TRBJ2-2	CAWSVQGRTGELFF
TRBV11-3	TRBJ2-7	CASSTITPSVYEQYF
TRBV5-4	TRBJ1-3	CASSLQGAAGNTIYF
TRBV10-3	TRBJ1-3	CAISEGGRGPPGNTIYF
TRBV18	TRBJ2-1	CASSPFEVTGEQFF
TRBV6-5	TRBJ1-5	CASREGQGRPQHF
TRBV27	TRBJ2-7	CASKSWADYEQYF
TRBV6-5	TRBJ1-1	CASRSDRAATEAFF
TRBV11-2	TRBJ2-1	CASSLMGGSNEQFF
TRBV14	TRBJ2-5	CASSQASTAQETQYF
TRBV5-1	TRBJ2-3	CASSQMMTSRADTQYF
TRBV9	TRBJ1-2	CASSVGVATRGHGYTF
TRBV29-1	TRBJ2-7	CSVVAERGREQYF
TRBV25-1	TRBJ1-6	CASSEEGINSPLHF
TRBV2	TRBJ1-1	CASTKQGSTEAFF
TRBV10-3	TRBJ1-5	CAISESSRGRGQPQHF
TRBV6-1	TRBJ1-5	CASKGYQPQHF
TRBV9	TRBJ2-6	CASSVSPEGLSGANVLTF
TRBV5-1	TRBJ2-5	CASSLSGQAETQYF
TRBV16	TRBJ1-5	CASSQSQSPQPQHF
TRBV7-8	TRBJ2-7	CASSLGQTYSYEQYF
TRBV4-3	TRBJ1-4	CASSQDRGNEKLFF
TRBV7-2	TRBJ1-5	CASSFAGQQPQHF
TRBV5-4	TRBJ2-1	CASSPRGGSSYNEQFF
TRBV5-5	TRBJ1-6	CASSYGTPNSPLHF
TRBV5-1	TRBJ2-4	CASGSGSAKNIQYF
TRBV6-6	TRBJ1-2	CASSYQQAGYTF
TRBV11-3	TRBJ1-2	CASSFDREYGYTF
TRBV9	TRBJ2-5	CASSAYLGGPETQYF
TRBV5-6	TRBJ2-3	CASRGAGGADTQYF
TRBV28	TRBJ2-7	CASTRAAITGSGSYEQYF
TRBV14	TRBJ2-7	CASSHQGGEQYF
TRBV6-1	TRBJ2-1	CASRPPGNNEQFF
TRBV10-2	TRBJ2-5	CASSGGPLETQYF
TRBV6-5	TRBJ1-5	CASRQQGVGNQPQHF
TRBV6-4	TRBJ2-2	CASSRTSGGPNTGELFF
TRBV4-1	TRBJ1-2	CASSPSERRKDGYTF
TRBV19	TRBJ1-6	CASSSTGLRSPLHF
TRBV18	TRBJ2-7	CASSKGADYEQYF
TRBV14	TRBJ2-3	CASAQGSDTQYF
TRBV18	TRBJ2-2	CASSPWMGQNTGELFF
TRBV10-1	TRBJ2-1	CASSSTGSADWQFF
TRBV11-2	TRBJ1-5	CASSLGGTGHQPQHF
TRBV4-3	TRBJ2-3	CASSQVRGSTDTQYF